The clone carrying this T cell receptor beta chain was counted a few times. Sequence at one end of the junction differs from germline and may be a read error. This sample was included in a study of blood T cell repertoires in COVID-19. On the study more broadly: COVID-19 samples collected from the United States, Italy and Spain covered acute and convalescent phases. PBMCs, B-cell-depleted T cells, or T cells provided the cDNA or gDNA that made up the material.

Authors' analysis steps: The assay estimated nucleated cells by amplifying reference gene primers. The data were produced by immunoSEQ multiplex PCR, yet TCRdb's version contains in-frame clones alone and is incomplete. Clonal size and the V and J genes are those of that table, whereas D and trimming came from the DNA. The sample lists 250,000 to 350,000 clones, 86% occurring once. The germline CDR1 and CDR2 sequences are SGHRS and YFSETQ. The CDR3 spans 14 residues. Sequencing was performed on peripheral blood. This chain uses TRBV5-1 with TRBJ2-1; 9 nucleotides align to TRBD2. The receptor was isolated from a woman aged 45-65 years with acute or convalescent COVID-19. The CDR3 region has the DNA TGCGCCAGCAGCTTGGGGGCTAGCGGGGACGAGCGGTTCTTC. Translating it yields CASSLGASGDERFF.